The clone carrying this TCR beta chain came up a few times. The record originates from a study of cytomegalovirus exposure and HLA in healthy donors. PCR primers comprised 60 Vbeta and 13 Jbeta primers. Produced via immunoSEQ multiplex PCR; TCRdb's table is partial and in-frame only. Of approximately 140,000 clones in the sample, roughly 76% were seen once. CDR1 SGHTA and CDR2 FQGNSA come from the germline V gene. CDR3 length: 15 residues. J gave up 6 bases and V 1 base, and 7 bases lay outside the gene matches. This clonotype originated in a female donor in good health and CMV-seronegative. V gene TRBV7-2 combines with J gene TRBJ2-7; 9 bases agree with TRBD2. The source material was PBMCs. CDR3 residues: CASSLVRGSGSEQYF. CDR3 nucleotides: TGTGCCAGCAGCTTAGTTCGAGGTAGCGGGAGCGAGCAGTACTTC.